One sample yielded the 22 T cell receptor beta chains listed below, sequenced in a study of T cell repertoires in cytomegalovirus infection. TCRdb itself ran the reads through MiXCR, one entry per CDR3 protein. The sample gives 510,000 or so distinct CDR3 sequences, around 27% of which show up once; about 12% is in the top ten. The sequenced sample consisted of PBMCs. Receptors were obtained from a human donor in good health (CMV status not recorded). Some clones in this sample may be carry-over from other donors' samples.

The V and J genes are TRBV11-3 and TRBJ2-1; 11 bases are a match to TRBD2. The CDR3 totals 16 residues. Germline trimming cut 1 base from V and 7 bases from J; bases unmatched to any gene: 6. Germline loops: CDR1 SGHNT, CDR2 YENEEA. The CDR3 DNA reads TGTGCCAGCAGCTTAGGGGTCACTAGCGGGAGTAATGAGCAGTTCTTC. Its translation: CASSLGVTSGSNEQFF.

This clonotype was detected only a few times. The chain employs TRBV12-5 and TRBJ2-1; 11 nucleotides agree with TRBD2. CDR1 LGHNT and CDR2 FRNRAP come from the germline V gene. The V gene end was trimmed by 0 bases and the J gene end by 7 bases; junction bases not matched to a gene: 11. This CDR3 region has 18 residues. The CDR3 region is CASGLVRVAGGSGNEQFF. CDR3 DNA sequence: TGTGCTAGTGGTTTGGTCCGAGTAGCGGGAGGGTCCGGAAATGAGCAGTTCTTC.

Only a few counts were recorded for this clonotype. This chain connects TRBV19 to TRBJ1-1; no definite D call. The V and J ends lost 1 base and 0 bases respectively, with 15 bases between them. Germline CDR1 is LNHDA and CDR2 is SQIVND (reference sequence). The CDR3 loop spans 17 amino acids. CDR3 sequence reads: CASSIVGLPVMNTEAFF. The CDR3 DNA reads TGTGCCAGTAGTATAGTCGGCCTGCCTGTCATGAACACTGAAGCTTTCTTT.

CDR3 in DNA: TGTGCCAGCAGCCAACTAGCGGATTACAATGAGCAGTTCTTC. Amino acid sequence: CASSQLADYNEQFF. The J gene is TRBJ2-1, the V gene TRBV14; TRBD2 matches 7 bases. This CDR3 is 14 amino acids long. V was clipped by 2 bases and J by 4 bases; unmatched bases: 2. Germline V gene data show CDR1 as SGHDN and CDR2 as FVKESK.

The table lists this clonotype with many counts. The chain has TRBV12-3 or TRBV12-4 and TRBJ1-2, with TRBD1 as a possible D gene (5 bases). V dropped 5 bases and J dropped 5 bases, with 12 bases sitting between them. The CDR3 is made up of 13 amino acids. CDR3 loop: CASSRQSIYGYTF. DNA for the CDR3: TGTGCCAGCAGTAGACAGAGTATTTATGGCTACACCTTC.

The J gene is TRBJ2-2, the V gene TRBV7-3; TRBD2 matches 10 bases. V shed 2 bases, J shed 6 bases, and the junction held 3 bases outside the gene matches. From germline, CDR1 is SGHTA and CDR2 FQGTGA. This CDR3 is built from 15 residues. CDR3 amino acids: CASSLLAGESGELFF. Here the CDR3 DNA reads TGTGCCAGCAGCTTACTAGCGGGGGAATCCGGGGAGCTGTTTTTT.

This clonotype was counted only a few times. J is TRBJ2-1 and V is TRBV19; tentative D call: TRBD2 (5 bases). The CDR3 length is 16 residues. Trimming took 0 bases from V and 0 from J, leaving 9 bases between them. Germline V gene lookup returns CDR1 LNHDA and CDR2 SQIVND (reference sequence). The CDR3 is CASSIDHGSSYNEQFF. The CDR3 bases are TGTGCCAGTAGTATAGATCATGGGAGCTCCTACAATGAGCAGTTCTTC.

CDR3 residues: CSARLASSYNEQFF. In DNA, the CDR3 is TGCAGTGCTAGGTTGGCTAGTTCCTACAATGAGCAGTTCTTC. This chain joins TRBV20-1 and TRBJ2-1; D gene unclear. The germline V and J ends were trimmed by 3 bases and 1 base, with 10 bases remaining between them. The CDR3 is 14 residues long. Germline CDR1 reads DFQATT; CDR2 reads SNEGSKA (reference sequence).

The gene calls are TRBV2 and TRBJ2-7; 8 bases map to TRBD2. The V segment lost 7 bases and the J segment 5 bases; nucleotides outside the gene matches: 10. The CDR3 totals 14 residues. The germline V gene encodes CDR1 SNHLY and CDR2 FYNNEI. Here the CDR3 reads CASTLQSGSDEQYV. The CDR3, as DNA: TGTGCCAGCACACTTCAAAGCGGGAGTGACGAGCAGTACGTC.

This clonotype was seen many times. This sequence joins TRBV7-2 and TRBJ2-1; 11 bases align to TRBD2. J gave up 7 bases and V 1 base, and 6 bases lay outside the gene matches. The CDR3 spans 16 residues. Germline V gene lookup returns CDR1 SGHTA and CDR2 FQGNSA. The CDR3 DNA is TGTGCCAGCAGCTTAGAGATAGCGGGGGGGCGGAATGAGCAGTTCTTC. It specifies CASSLEIAGGRNEQFF.

At least ten counts were recorded for this clonotype. The chain links TRBV7-9 to TRBJ2-3, with D unresolved. The germline V gene encodes CDR1 SEHNR and CDR2 FQNEAQ (reference sequence). V dropped 8 bases and J dropped 3 bases, with 3 bases sitting between them. CDR3 length: 10 residues. CDR3 nucleotide sequence: TGTGCCAGCGGGACAGATACGCAGTATTTT. Translating gives CASGTDTQYF. Using reference TRBV7-9 and TRBJ2-3 for the parts outside the CDR3, the full variable domain is DTGVSQNPRHKITKRGQNVTFRCDPISEHNRLYWYRQTLGQGPEFLTYFQNEAQLEKSRLLSDRFSAERPKGSFSTLEIQRTEQGDSAMYLCASGTDTQYFGPGTRLTVL.

This clonotype came up a few times. The gene calls are TRBV20-1 and TRBJ2-1, with 7 bases lining up with TRBD2. Per germline, CDR1 DFQATT and CDR2 SNEGSKA (reference sequence). The trim removed 3 bases at V and 6 bases at J, leaving 8 bases unmatched. This CDR3 comprises 14 residues. CDR3 residues: CSASIWDYSNEQFF. The CDR3, as DNA: TGCAGTGCTAGTATTTGGGACTACTCCAATGAGCAGTTCTTC.

The chain has TRBV20-1 and TRBJ2-7, with 7 positions matching TRBD2. The CDR3 runs 16 residues. Germline V lookup: CDR1 DFQATT, CDR2 SNEGSKA (reference sequence). J gave up 6 bases and V 3 bases, and 17 bases lay outside the gene matches. The CDR3 here is CSARPIGAGVSSEQYF. The CDR3 region has the DNA TGCAGTGCTAGGCCCATCGGGGCGGGAGTAAGTAGCGAGCAGTACTTC.

The chain links TRBV4-3 to TRBJ2-3; D not certain. The CDR3 spans 12 residues. CDR1 is LGHNA, CDR2 YSLEER, per germline. V lost 4 bases, J lost 5 bases, and 7 bases lay in between. The CDR3 DNA reads TGCGCCAGCAGCCGTATAGGAGATACGCAGTATTTT. Protein: CASSRIGDTQYF.

This clonotype was detected many times. The J gene is TRBJ2-5, the V gene TRBV7-2; D gene ambiguous. The CDR3 spans 12 residues. Germline V gives CDR1 SGHTA, CDR2 FQGNSA. V lost 5 bases and J lost 0, with 4 bases in between. The CDR3 protein is CASSPNQETQYF. The CDR3 DNA reads TGTGCCAGCAGCCCAAACCAAGAGACCCAGTACTTC.

This clonotype has a handful of counts. The chain recombines TRBV12-3 or TRBV12-4 with TRBJ2-1; D perhaps matches TRBD2 (7 bases). This CDR3 has 15 amino acids. V shed 4 bases and J shed 3 bases, with 13 bases lying between them. DNA of the CDR3: TGTGCCAGCAGTTGGGGGGGGCTCTTCTACAATGAGCAGTTCTTC. Translating it yields CASSWGGLFYNEQFF.

This chain joins TRBV10-3 and TRBJ1-1; tentative D call: TRBD1 (5 bases). Per germline, CDR1 ENHRY and CDR2 SYGVKD. The CDR3 length is 15 residues. V shed 6 bases and J shed 7 bases, with 21 bases lying between them. Here the CDR3 reads CAISSRDPGQGEAFF. CDR3 bases: TGTGCCATCAGCTCCCGGGACCCGGGGCAAGGTGAAGCTTTCTTT.

The chain uses TRBV7-9 and TRBJ1-1, with 7 bases that match TRBD1. This CDR3 is 16 amino acids long. Germline V lookup: CDR1 SEHNR, CDR2 FQNEAQ (reference sequence). Trimming cost V 3 bases and J 2 bases; bases outside gene matches: 9. The CDR3 region has the DNA TGTGCCAGCAGCTTCCTCAGGGGGGGTATCAACACTGAAGCTTTCTTT. It encodes CASSFLRGGINTEAFF.

J is TRBJ2-3 and V is TRBV6-6; 9 bases map to TRBD1. The CDR3 spans 14 residues. Germline assignment: CDR1 MNHNY and CDR2 SVGAGI (reference sequence). V dropped 5 bases and J dropped 3; count of bases not matched to a gene: 3. This chain's CDR3 is CASSEGQGTDTQYF. CDR3 sequence (DNA): TGTGCCAGCAGTGAGGGACAGGGAACAGATACGCAGTATTTT.

This clonotype was detected only a few times. The chain has TRBV7-2 and TRBJ2-1; D remains unclear. CDR1 and CDR2 (germline): SGHTA, FQGNSA. Trimming cost V 1 base and J 6 bases, with 13 bases left between them. There are 15 residues in the CDR3. CDR3 protein: CASSLGGGQFNEQFF. CDR3 DNA: TGTGCCAGCAGCTTAGGGGGTGGCCAGTTCAATGAGCAGTTCTTC.

This clonotype was observed a single time. The chain links TRBV7-8 to TRBJ1-1, with D unresolved. V lost 8 bases and J 1 base, leaving 17 bases between the germline ends. This CDR3 is built from 15 residues. Germline V gene lookup returns CDR1 SGHVS and CDR2 FQNEAQ. Here the CDR3 DNA reads TGTGCCAGCCATCCCCCATACATCGCGAACACTGAAGCTTTCTTT. Protein sequence: CASHPPYIANTEAFF.

This clonotype was found a few times. The rearrangement joins TRBV7-9 to TRBJ2-3; D not resolved. This CDR3 is built from 17 residues. Between the trimmed V and J ends, which lost 2 bases and 0 bases, there was a span of 15 bases. Germline CDR1 and CDR2: SEHNR and FQNEAQ (reference sequence). The CDR3 region is CASSLRREVGSTDTQYF. The CDR3 coding sequence is TGTGCCAGCAGCTTAAGGCGCGAGGTTGGAAGCACAGATACGCAGTATTTT.